This T cell receptor beta chain was found in a study of blood T cells in healthy people across ages. Study-wide findings and caveats: The study found more naive CD4+ cells and higher diversity in long-lived than aged donors. Estimated diversity that came from one million T cells was considered an underestimate.

Concerning this clonotype itself: Antigen unknown.

Total RNA, at least 5.5 micrograms per sample, came from PBMCs. This CDR3 has 16 amino acids. Germline CDR1 and CDR2: MDHEN and SYDVKM. Trimming took 1 base from V and 0 from J, leaving 13 bases between them. Next came a second PCR, run for roughly 6 to 11 cycles, which used a sample-barcoded 5' primer along with a J-beta primer mix. TCRdb analysed the 5' RACE reads with MiXCR anew, one entry per CDR3 protein. The sample includes around 800,000 distinct CDR3 sequences, 20% to 30% of them seen just once. The data were also submitted as part of a second study, on T cells of mothers and their children. From that second work: Three healthy Caucasian mothers served as donors, and their six children did as well.

The TCR originated in a boy younger than 18 in good health. This chain joins TRBV28 and TRBJ2-7; D call uncertain. Sequencing was performed on blood. CDR3 nucleotide sequence: TGTGCCAGCAGTTTATTGGTCAGCCGCCTCTCCTACGAGCAGTACTTC. This encodes CASSLLVSRLSYEQYF.